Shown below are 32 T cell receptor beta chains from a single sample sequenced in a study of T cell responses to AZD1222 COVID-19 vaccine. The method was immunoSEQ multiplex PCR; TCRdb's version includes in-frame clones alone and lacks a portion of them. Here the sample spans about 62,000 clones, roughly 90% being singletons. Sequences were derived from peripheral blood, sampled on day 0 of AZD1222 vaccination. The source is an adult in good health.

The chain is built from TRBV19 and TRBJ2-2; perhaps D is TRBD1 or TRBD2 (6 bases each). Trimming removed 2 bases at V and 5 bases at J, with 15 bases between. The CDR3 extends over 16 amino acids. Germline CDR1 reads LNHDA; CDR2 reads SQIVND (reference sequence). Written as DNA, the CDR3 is TGTGCCAGTAGTATAAAGAGGGGGACTGGGACCGGGGAGCTGTTTTTT. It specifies CASSIKRGTGTGELFF.

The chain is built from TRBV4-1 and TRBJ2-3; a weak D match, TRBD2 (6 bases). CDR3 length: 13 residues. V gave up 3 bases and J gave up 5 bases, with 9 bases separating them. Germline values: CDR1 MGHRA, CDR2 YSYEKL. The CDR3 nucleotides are TGCGCCAGCAGCCACCAGGAGGGAGATACGCAGTATTTT. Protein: CASSHQEGDTQYF.

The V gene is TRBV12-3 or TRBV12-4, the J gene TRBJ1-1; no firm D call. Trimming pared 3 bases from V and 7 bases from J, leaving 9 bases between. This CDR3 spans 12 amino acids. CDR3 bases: TGTGCCAGCAGTTTGGGGTTAGGTGAAGCTTTCTTT. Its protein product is CASSLGLGEAFF.

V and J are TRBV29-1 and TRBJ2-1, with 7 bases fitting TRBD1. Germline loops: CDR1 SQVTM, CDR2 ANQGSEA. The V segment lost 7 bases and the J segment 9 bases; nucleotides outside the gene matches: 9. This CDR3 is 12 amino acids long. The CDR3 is CSGGQVLGEQFF. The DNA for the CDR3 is TGCAGCGGAGGACAGGTTTTAGGTGAGCAGTTCTTC.

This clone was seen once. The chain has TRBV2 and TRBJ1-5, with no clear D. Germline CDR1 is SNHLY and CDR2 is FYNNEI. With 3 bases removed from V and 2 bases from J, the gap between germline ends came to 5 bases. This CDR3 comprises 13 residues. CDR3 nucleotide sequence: TGTGCCAGCAGTGACCAGCGCAATCAGCCCCAGCATTTT. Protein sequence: CASSDQRNQPQHF.

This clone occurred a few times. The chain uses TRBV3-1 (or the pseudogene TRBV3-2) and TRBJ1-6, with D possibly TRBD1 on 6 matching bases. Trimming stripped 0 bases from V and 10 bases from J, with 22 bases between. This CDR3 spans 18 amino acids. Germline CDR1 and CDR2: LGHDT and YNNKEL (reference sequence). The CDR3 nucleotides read TGTGCCAGCAGCCAAGATATTGATGTGGGCAGGGGTTTATCACCCCTCCACTTT. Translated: CASSQDIDVGRGLSPLHF.

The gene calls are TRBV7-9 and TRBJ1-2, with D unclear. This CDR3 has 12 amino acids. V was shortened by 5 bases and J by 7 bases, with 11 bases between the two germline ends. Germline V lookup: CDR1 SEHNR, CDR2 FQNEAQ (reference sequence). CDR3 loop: CASSPNPVGYTF. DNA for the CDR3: TGTGCCAGCAGCCCTAACCCTGTTGGCTACACCTTC.

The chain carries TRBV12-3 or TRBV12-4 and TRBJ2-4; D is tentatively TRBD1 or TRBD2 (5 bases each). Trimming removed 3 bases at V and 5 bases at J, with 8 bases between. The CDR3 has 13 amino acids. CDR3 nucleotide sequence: TGTGCCAGCAGTTTTCCGGGACAAAACATTCAGTACTTC. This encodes CASSFPGQNIQYF.

The CDR3 region has the DNA TGTGCCAGCAGGCTTAATGGGGCGGGGAACACTGAAGCTTTCTTT. Protein: CASRLNGAGNTEAFF. V usage is TRBV6-5 and J usage is TRBJ1-1; D perhaps matches TRBD1 (5 bases). The CDR3 spans 15 residues. V lost 6 bases and J 1 base, leaving 15 bases between the germline ends. Germline V gives CDR1 MNHEY, CDR2 SVGAGI.

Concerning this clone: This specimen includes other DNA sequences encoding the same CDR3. The CDR3 sequence is CASSPLEGTEAFF. The CDR3 coding sequence is TGTGCCAGCTCACCACTTGAAGGCACTGAAGCTTTCTTT. The rearrangement uses TRBV18 and TRBJ1-1; D remains ambiguous. The germline V and J ends were trimmed by 1 base and 4 bases, with 7 bases remaining between them. This CDR3 contains 13 residues. Germline V gene lookup returns CDR1 KGHSH and CDR2 LQKENI. Looking up the rest from reference TRBV18 and TRBJ1-1 gives the full variable domain: NAGVMQNPRHLVRRRGQEARLRCSPMKGHSHVYWYRQLPEEGLKFMVYLQKENIIDESGMPKERFSAEFPKEGPSILRIQQVVRGDSAAYFCASSPLEGTEAFFGQGTRLTVV.

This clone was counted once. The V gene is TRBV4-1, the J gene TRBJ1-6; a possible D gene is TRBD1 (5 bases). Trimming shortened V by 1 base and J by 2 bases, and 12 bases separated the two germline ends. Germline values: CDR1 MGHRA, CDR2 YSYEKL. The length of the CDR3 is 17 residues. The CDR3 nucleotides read TGCGCCAGCAGCCAAGCCGGGACCACAACCTATAATTCACCCCTCCACTTT. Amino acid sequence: CASSQAGTTTYNSPLHF.

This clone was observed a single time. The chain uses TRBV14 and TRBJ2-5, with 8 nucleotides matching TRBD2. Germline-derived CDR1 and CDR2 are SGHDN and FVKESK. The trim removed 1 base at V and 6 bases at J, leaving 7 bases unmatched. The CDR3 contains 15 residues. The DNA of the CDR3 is TGTGCCAGCAGCCAAGCGGGAAGCGGGGGAAAGACCCAGTACTTC. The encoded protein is CASSQAGSGGKTQYF.

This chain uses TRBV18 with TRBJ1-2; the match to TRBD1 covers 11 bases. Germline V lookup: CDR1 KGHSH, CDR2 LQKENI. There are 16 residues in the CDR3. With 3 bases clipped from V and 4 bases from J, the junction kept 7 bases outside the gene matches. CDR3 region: CASSPRDRGDGYGYTF. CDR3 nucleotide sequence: TGTGCCAGCTCACCGAGGGACAGGGGGGACGGCTATGGCTACACCTTC.

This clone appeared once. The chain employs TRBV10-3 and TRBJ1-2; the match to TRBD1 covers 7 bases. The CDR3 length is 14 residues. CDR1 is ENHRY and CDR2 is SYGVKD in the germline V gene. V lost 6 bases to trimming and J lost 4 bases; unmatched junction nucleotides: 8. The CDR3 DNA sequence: TGTGCCATCAGGGATGACAGGGAGCTCTATGGCTACACCTTC. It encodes CAIRDDRELYGYTF.

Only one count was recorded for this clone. Written as DNA, the CDR3 is TGTGCCAGCAGCTTAGAGCCAGGGGCTGGAAACACCATATATTTT. Amino acids: CASSLEPGAGNTIYF. The chain combines TRBV7-6 with TRBJ1-3, with a weak D call TRBD1 (6 bases). The CDR3 consists of 15 residues. The germline V gene encodes CDR1 SGHVS and CDR2 FNYEAQ. The V gene lost 1 base and the J gene lost 2 bases, with 9 bases spanning the gap.

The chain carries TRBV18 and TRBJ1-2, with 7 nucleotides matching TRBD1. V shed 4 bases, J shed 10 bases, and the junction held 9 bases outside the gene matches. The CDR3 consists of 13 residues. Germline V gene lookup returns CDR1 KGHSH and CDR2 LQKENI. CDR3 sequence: CASSLSGTDTYTF. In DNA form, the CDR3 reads TGTGCCAGCTCACTCTCCGGGACAGACACCTACACCTTC.

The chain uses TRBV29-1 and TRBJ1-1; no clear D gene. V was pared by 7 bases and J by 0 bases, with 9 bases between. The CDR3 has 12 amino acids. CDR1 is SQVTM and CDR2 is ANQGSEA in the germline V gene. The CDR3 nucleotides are TGCAGCGCCGGGAACATGAACACTGAAGCTTTCTTT. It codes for CSAGNMNTEAFF.

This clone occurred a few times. The chain's CDR3 is CASSLSGGTEAFF. Here the CDR3 DNA reads TGTGCCAGTAGTCTCTCAGGGGGAACTGAAGCTTTCTTT. This chain uses TRBV19 with TRBJ1-1; TRBD1 agrees at 7 bases. This CDR3 contains 13 residues. The V segment lost 5 bases and the J segment 5 bases; nucleotides outside the gene matches: 5. CDR1 is LNHDA and CDR2 is SQIVND in the germline V gene (reference sequence).

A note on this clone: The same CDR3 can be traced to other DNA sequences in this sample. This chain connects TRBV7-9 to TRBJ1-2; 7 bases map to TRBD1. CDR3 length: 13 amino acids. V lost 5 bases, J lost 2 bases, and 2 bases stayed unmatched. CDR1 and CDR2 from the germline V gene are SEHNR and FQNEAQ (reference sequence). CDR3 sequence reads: CASSLQGNYGYTF. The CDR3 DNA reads TGTGCCAGCAGCCTACAGGGGAACTATGGCTACACCTTC.

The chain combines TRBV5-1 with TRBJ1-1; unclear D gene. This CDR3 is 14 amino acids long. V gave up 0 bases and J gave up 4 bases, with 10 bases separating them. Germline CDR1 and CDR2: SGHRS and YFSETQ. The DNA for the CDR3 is TGCGCCAGCAGCTTGGCACGGCAGAGCACTGAAGCTTTCTTT. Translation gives CASSLARQSTEAFF.

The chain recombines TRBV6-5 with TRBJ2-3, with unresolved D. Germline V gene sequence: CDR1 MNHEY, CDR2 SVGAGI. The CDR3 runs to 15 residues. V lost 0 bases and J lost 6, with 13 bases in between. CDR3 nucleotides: TGTGCCAGCAGTTACTCGAGTATAGAACGGGATACGCAGTATTTT. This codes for CASSYSSIERDTQYF.

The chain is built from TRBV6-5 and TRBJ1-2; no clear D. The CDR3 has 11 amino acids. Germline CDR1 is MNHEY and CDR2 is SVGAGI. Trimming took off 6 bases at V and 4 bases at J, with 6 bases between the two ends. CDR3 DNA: TGTGCCAGCAGAGGATCCTATGGCTACACCTTC. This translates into CASRGSYGYTF.

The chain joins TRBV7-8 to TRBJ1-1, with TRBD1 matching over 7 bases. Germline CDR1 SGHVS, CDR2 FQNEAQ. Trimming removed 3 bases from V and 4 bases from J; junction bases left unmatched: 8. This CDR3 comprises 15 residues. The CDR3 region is CASSFRQGFGTEAFF. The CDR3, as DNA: TGTGCCAGCAGCTTCAGACAGGGTTTTGGCACTGAAGCTTTCTTT.

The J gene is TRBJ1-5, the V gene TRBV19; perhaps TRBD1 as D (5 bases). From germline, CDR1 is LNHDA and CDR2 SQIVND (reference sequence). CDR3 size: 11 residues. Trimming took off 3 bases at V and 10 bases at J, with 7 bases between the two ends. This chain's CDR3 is CASSMRGPQHF. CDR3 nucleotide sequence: TGTGCCAGTAGTATGAGGGGCCCCCAGCATTTT. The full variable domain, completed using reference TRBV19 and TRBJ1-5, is DGGITQSPKYLFRKEGQNVTLSCEQNLNHDAMYWYRQDPGQGLRLIYYSQIVNDFQKGDIAEGYSVSREKKESFPLTVTSAQKNPTAFYLCASSMRGPQHFGDGTRLSIL.

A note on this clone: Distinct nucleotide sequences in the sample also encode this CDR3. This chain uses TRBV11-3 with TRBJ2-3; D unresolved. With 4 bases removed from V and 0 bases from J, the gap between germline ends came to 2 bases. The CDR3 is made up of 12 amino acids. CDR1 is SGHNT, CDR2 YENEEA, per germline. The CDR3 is CASSSSTDTQYF. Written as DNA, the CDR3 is TGTGCCAGCAGCTCCAGCACAGATACGCAGTATTTT.

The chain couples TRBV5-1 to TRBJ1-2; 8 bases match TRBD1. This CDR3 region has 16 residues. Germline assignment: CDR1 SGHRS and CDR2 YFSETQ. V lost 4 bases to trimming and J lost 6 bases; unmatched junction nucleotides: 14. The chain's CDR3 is CASSPRSDREADGYTF. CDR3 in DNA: TGCGCCAGCAGCCCCCGTTCGGACAGGGAAGCGGATGGCTACACCTTC.

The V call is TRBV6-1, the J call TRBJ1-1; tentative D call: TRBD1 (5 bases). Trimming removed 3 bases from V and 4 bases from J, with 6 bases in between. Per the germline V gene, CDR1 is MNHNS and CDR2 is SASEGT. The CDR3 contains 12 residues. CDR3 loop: CASSDRATEAFF. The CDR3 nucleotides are TGTGCCAGCAGTGACAGGGCCACTGAAGCTTTCTTT.

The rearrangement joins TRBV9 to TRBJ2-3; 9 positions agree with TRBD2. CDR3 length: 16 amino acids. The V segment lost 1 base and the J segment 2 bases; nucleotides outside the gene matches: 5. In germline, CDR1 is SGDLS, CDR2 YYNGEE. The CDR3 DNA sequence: TGTGCCAGCAGCGTATTTTCTAGCGGGGCCACAGATACGCAGTATTTT. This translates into CASSVFSSGATDTQYF.

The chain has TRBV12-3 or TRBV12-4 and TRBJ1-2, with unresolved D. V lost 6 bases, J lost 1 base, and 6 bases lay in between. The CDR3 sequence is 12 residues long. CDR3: CASRVLNYGYTF. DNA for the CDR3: TGTGCCAGCAGGGTTCTTAACTATGGCTACACCTTC.

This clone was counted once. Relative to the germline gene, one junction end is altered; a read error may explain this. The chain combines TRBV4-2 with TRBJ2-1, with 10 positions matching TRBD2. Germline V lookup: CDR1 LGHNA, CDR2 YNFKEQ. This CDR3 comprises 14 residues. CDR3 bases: TGTGCCAGCAGCCAAGTTCAGCGGGGGGGCTTTTTCCTCTTC. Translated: CASSQVQRGGFFLF.

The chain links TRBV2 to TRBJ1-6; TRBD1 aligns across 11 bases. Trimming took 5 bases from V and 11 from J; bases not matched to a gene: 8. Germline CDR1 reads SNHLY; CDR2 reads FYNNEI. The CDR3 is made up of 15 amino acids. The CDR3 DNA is TGTGCCAGCAGTACCGGGACAGGGGGGGGAGCACCCCTCCACTTT. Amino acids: CASSTGTGGGAPLHF.

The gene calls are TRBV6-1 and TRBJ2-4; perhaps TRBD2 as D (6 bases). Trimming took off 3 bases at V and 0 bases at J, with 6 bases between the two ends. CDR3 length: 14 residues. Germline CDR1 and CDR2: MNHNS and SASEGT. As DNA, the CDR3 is TGTGCCAGCAGTGAGGGAGGAGCCAAAAACATTCAGTACTTC. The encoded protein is CASSEGGAKNIQYF.